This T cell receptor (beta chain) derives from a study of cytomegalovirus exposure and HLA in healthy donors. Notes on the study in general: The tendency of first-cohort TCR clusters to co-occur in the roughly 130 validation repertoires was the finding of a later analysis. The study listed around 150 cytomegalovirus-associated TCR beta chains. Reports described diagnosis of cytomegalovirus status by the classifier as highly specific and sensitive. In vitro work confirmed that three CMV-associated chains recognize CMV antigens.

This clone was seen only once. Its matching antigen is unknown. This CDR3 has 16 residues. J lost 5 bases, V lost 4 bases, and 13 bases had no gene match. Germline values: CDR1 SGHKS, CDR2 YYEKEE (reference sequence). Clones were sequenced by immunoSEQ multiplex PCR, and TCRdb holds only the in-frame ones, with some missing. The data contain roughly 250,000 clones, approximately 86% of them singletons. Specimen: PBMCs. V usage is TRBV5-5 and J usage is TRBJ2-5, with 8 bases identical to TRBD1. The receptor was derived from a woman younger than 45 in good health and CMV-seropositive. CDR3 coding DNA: TGTGCCAGCAGCCCGTTCCTCAGGGGGCGCGGGGAGACCCAGTACTTC. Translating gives CASSPFLRGRGETQYF.